This is a list of T cell receptor beta chains from one sample in a study of shared clonotypes between healthy human individuals. The protocol was immunoSEQ multiplex PCR, while the TCRdb copy is restricted to in-frame clones and leaves out a portion. The table records about 820,000 clones, about 92% of them present only once. Sequencing was carried out using naive CD8+ T cells sorted from blood. The source of these receptors is a man aged 30 to 45 in good health. CDR3s include the opening cysteine and the closing phenylalanine or tryptophan.

j_gene: TRBJ2-5; len: 11; v_gene: TRBV14; CDR3aa: CASGAWETQYF
j_gene: TRBJ2-1; len: 12; v_gene: TRBV27; CDR3aa: CASSLSRDYMLF
j_gene: TRBJ2-3; len: 14; v_gene: TRBV15; CDR3aa: CATSRRDSTDTQYF
j_gene: TRBJ2-3; len: 17; v_gene: TRBV27; CDR3aa: CASSTQIQLADTDTQYF
j_gene: TRBJ2-7; len: 16; v_gene: TRBV15; CDR3aa: CATSREAGLFSYEQYF
j_gene: TRBJ2-1; len: 14; v_gene: TRBV6-6; CDR3aa: CASSYQGAYNEQFF
j_gene: TRBJ2-1; len: 14; v_gene: TRBV27; CDR3aa: CASSKALRWNEQFF
j_gene: TRBJ1-4; len: 16; v_gene: TRBV28; CDR3aa: CASSLSVRAADEKLFF
j_gene: TRBJ2-5; len: 15; v_gene: TRBV7-9; CDR3aa: CASSPASGRVETQYF
j_gene: TRBJ2-1; len: 11; v_gene: TRBV20-1; CDR3aa: CSASSGKGQFF
j_gene: TRBJ2-7; len: 16; v_gene: TRBV28; CDR3aa: CASSLERTMHGYEQYF
j_gene: TRBJ2-7; len: 14; v_gene: TRBV19; CDR3aa: CASSITGDPYEQYF
j_gene: TRBJ2-2; len: 17; v_gene: TRBV9; CDR3aa: CASSVESGRLVSGELFF
j_gene: TRBJ2-2; len: 11; v_gene: TRBV19; CDR3aa: CASSYTGELFF
j_gene: TRBJ1-1; len: 14; v_gene: TRBV5-6; CDR3aa: CASSTLPMNTEAFF
j_gene: TRBJ2-7; len: 16; v_gene: TRBV28; CDR3aa: CASSSPRLAGTYEQYF
j_gene: TRBJ1-1; len: 13; v_gene: TRBV11-3; CDR3aa: CASSDRVRTEAFF
j_gene: TRBJ1-2; len: 13; v_gene: TRBV18; CDR3aa: CASSHQGATGYTF
j_gene: TRBJ2-3; len: 14; v_gene: TRBV9; CDR3aa: CASSAPTSKDTQYF
j_gene: TRBJ1-4; len: 15; v_gene: TRBV6-6; CDR3aa: CASSLSTGAFEKLFF
j_gene: TRBJ2-7; len: 15; v_gene: TRBV7-9; CDR3aa: CASSLTGGFFTEQYF
j_gene: TRBJ2-7; len: 18; v_gene: TRBV11-2; CDR3aa: CASSSAHQGGEMFYEQYF
j_gene: TRBJ2-1; len: 15; v_gene: TRBV4-3; CDR3aa: CASSQGTGSYNEQFF
j_gene: TRBJ2-7; len: 14; v_gene: TRBV4-1; CDR3aa: CASSQESGFYEQYF
j_gene: TRBJ2-7; len: 14; v_gene: TRBV4-1; CDR3aa: CASSQVGGSGEQYF
j_gene: TRBJ1-2; len: 14; v_gene: TRBV5-1; CDR3aa: CASSFRGTGDGYTF
j_gene: TRBJ2-7; len: 13; v_gene: TRBV6-1; CDR3aa: CAIILRDLNEQYF
j_gene: TRBJ2-5; len: 17; v_gene: TRBV4-3; CDR3aa: CASSQDLRQGAPETQYF
j_gene: TRBJ2-7; len: 15; v_gene: TRBV23-1; CDR3aa: CASSPGRDNDYEQYF
j_gene: TRBJ2-3; len: 15; v_gene: TRBV29-1; CDR3aa: CSVMGAVASTDTQYF
j_gene: TRBJ2-2; len: 21; v_gene: TRBV28; CDR3aa: CASSFTFFGARSEPNTGELFF
j_gene: TRBJ2-1; len: 12; v_gene: TRBV11-2; CDR3aa: CASSLVFYEQFF
j_gene: TRBJ2-1; len: 16; v_gene: TRBV7-6; CDR3aa: CASSSQGQGVSNEQFF
j_gene: TRBJ2-5; len: 16; v_gene: TRBV2; CDR3aa: CASSTELVGYQETQYF
j_gene: TRBJ2-1; len: 14; v_gene: TRBV4-1; CDR3aa: CASSQVNQYNEQFF
j_gene: TRBJ1-2; len: 16; v_gene: TRBV6-6; CDR3aa: CASSVLSGGTNYGYTF
j_gene: TRBJ2-3; len: 12; v_gene: TRBV13; CDR3aa: CASGTGTDTQYF
j_gene: TRBJ1-2; len: 14; v_gene: TRBV28; CDR3aa: CATAIDRVYLGYTF